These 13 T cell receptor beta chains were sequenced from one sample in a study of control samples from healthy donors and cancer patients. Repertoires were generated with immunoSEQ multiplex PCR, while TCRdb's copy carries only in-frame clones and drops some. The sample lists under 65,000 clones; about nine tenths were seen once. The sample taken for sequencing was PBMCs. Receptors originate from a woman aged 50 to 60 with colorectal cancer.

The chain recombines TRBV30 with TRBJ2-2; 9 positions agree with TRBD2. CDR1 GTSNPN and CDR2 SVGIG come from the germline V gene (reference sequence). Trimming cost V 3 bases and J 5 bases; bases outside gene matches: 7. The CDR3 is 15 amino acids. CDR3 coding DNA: TGTGCCTGGAGAAAAGCGGGGGGCAAGACCGGGGAGCTGTTTTTT. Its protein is CAWRKAGGKTGELFF. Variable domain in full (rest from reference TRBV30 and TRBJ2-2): SQTIHQWPATLVQPVGSPLSLECTVEGTSNPNLYWYRQAAGRGLQLLFYSVGIGQISSEVPQNLSASRPQDRQFILSSKKLLLSDSGFYLCAWRKAGGKTGELFFGEGSRLTVL.

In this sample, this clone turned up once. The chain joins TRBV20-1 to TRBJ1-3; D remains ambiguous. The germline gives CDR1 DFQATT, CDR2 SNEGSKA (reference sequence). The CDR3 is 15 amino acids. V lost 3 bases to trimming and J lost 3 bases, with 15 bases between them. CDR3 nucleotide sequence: TGCAGTGCTAGTCCCTTGGCTGAATATGGAAACACCATATATTTT. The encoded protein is CSASPLAEYGNTIYF.

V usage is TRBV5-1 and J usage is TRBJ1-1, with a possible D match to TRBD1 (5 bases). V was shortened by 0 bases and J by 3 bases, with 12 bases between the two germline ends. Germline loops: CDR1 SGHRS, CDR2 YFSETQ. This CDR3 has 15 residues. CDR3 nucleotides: TGCGCCAGCAGCTTGGGGTCGGGAGGGGACACTGAAGCTTTCTTT. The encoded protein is CASSLGSGGDTEAFF.

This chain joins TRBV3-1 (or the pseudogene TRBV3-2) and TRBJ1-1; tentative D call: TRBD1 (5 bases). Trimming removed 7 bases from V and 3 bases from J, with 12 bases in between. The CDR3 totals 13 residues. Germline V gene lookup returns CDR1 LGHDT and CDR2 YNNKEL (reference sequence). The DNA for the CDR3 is TGTGCCAGCACCACAGGCGAGCACACTGAAGCTTTCTTT. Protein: CASTTGEHTEAFF.

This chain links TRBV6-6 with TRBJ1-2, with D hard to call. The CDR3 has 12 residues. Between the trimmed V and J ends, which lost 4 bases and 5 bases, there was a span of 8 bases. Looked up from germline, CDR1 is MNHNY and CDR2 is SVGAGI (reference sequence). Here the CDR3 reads CASSSTSYGYTF. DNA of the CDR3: TGTGCCAGCAGTTCGACCTCGTATGGCTACACCTTC.

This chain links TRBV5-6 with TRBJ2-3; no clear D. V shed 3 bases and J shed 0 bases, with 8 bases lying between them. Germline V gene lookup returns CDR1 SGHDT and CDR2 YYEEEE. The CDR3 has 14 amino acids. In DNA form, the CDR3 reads TGTGCCAGCAGCTCCCTTCTAAGCACAGATACGCAGTATTTT. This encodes CASSSLLSTDTQYF.

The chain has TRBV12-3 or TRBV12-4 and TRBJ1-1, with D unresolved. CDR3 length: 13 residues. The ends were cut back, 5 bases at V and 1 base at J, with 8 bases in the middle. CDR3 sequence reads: CASSMVQNTEAFF. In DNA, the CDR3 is TGTGCCAGCAGTATGGTCCAGAACACTGAAGCTTTCTTT.

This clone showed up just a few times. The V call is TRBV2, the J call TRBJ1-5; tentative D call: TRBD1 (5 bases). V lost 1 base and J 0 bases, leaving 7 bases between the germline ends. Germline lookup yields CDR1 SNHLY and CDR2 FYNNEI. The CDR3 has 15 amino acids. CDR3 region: CASSEDRYSNQPQHF. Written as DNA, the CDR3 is TGTGCCAGCAGTGAAGACAGGTATAGCAATCAGCCCCAGCATTTT.

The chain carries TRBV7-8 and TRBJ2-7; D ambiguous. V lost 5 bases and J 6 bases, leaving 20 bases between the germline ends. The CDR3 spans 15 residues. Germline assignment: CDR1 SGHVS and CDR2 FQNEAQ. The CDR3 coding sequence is TGTGCCAGCAGCCCAATCATAGGACCTTCCCGCGAGCAGTACTTC. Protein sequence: CASSPIIGPSREQYF.

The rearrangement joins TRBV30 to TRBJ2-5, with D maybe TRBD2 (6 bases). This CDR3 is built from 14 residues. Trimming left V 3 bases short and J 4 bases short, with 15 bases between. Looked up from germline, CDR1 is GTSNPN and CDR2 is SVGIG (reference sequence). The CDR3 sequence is CAWSLYGGGETQYF. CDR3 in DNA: TGTGCCTGGAGCCTTTACGGGGGAGGAGAGACCCAGTACTTC.

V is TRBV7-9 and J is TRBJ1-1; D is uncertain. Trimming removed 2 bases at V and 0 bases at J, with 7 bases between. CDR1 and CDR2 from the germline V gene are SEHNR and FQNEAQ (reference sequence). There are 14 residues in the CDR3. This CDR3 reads CASSLSSMNTEAFF. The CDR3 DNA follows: TGTGCCAGCAGCTTAAGCAGCATGAACACTGAAGCTTTCTTT. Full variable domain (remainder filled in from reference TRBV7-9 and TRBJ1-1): DTGVSQNPRHKITKRGQNVTFRCDPISEHNRLYWYRQTLGQGPEFLTYFQNEAQLEKSRLLSDRFSAERPKGSFSTLEIQRTEQGDSAMYLCASSLSSMNTEAFFGQGTRLTVV.

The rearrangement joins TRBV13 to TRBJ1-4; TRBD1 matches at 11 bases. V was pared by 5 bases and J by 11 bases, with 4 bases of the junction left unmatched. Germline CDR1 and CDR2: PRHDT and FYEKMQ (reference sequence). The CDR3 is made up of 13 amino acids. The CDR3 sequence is CASSGDRGVKLFF. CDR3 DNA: TGTGCCAGCAGCGGGGACAGGGGGGTGAAACTGTTTTTT.

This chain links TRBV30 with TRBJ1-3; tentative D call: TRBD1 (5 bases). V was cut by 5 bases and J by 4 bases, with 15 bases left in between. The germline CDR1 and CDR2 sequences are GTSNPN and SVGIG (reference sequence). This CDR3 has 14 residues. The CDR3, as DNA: TGTGCCTGGTCCCGGAAGGGGCAAGGAAACACCATATATTTT. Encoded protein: CAWSRKGQGNTIYF.